The following is a T cell receptor beta chain sequence with its context. What it recognizes is unknown. V shed 5 bases and J 8 bases; nucleotides not matched to a gene: 11. The CDR3 is made up of 15 amino acids. Per germline, CDR1 SEHNR and CDR2 FQNEAQ (reference sequence). Random hexamers primed reverse transcription of 0.5 to 1 ug RNA. An immunoSEQ multiplex PCR generated amplified TCR beta CDR3 products spanning 54 Vbeta and 13 Jbeta. TCRdb reanalysed the immunoSEQ multiplex PCR reads using MiXCR and keeps one entry per CDR3 protein. This repertoire shows about 75,000 distinct CDR3 sequences, approximately 94% found once; its top ten account for about 0.5%. The data stem from a study of CD8 T cells in Susac syndrome. Regarding the study as a whole: Clonal expansion involving Susac CD8+ cells peaked in TEMRA cells and active patients. As the study acknowledged, the number of individuals in its TCR sequencing and HLA analysis was relatively small.

The V and J genes are TRBV7-9 and TRBJ2-1; TRBD2 matches 8 bases. This clonotype was sampled from a human donor with Susac syndrome. What was sequenced was CD8+ T cells from PBMCs. The CDR3 region is CASSPTSGSGYEQFF. The CDR3 nucleotides read TGTGCCAGCAGCCCTACTAGCGGCTCGGGGTATGAGCAGTTCTTC.